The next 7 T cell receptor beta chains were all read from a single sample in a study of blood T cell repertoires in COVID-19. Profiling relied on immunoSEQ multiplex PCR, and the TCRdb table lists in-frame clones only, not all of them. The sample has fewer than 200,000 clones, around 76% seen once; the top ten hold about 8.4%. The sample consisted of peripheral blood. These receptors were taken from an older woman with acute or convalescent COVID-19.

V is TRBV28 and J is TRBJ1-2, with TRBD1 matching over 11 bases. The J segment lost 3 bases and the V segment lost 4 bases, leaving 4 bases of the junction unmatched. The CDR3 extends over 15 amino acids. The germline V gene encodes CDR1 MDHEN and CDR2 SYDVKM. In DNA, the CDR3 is TGTGCCAGCAGTTCCTCGGGACAGGGGGACTATGGCTACACCTTC. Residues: CASSSSGQGDYGYTF.

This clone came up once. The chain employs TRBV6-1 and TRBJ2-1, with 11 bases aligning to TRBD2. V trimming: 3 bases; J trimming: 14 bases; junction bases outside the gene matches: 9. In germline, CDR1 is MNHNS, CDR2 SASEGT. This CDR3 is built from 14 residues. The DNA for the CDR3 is TGTGCCAGCAGTGAGGCTAGCGGGAGGAACAGGGAGTTCTTC. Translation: CASSEASGRNREFF.

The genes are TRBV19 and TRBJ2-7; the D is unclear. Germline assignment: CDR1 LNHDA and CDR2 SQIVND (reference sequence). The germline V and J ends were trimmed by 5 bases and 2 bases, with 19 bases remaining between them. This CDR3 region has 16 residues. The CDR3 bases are TGTGCCAGTAGTTCCTCCGGCAGGCGAGCTACCTACGAGCAGTACTTC. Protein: CASSSSGRRATYEQYF.

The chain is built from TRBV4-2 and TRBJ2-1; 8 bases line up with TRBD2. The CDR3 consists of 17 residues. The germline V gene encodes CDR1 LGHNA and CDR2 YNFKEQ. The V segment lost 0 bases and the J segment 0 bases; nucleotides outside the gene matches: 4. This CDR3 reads CASSQDIRGGSYNEQFF. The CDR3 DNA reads TGTGCCAGCAGCCAAGATATCCGGGGGGGCTCCTACAATGAGCAGTTCTTC.

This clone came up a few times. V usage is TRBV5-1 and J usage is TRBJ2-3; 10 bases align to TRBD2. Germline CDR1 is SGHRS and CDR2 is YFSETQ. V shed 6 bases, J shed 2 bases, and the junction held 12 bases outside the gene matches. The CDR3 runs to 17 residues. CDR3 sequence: CASMPLGSGGDTDTQYF. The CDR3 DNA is TGCGCCAGCATGCCCCTCGGGAGCGGGGGGGACACAGATACGCAGTATTTT. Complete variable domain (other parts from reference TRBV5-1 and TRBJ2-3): KAGVTQTPRYLIKTRGQQVTLSCSPISGHRSVSWYQQTPGQGLQFLFEYFSETQRNKGNFPGRFSGRQFSNSRSEMNVSTLELGDSALYLCASMPLGSGGDTDTQYFGPGTRLTVL.

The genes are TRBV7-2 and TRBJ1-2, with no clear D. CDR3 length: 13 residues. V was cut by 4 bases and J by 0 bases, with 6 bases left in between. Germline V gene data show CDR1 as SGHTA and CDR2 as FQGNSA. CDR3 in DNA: TGTGCCAGCAGCTACACCACTAACTATGGCTACACCTTC. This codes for CASSYTTNYGYTF.

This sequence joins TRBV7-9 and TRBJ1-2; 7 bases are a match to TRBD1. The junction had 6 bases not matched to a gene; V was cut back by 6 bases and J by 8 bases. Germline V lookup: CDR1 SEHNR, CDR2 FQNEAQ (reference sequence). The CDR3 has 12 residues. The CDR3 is CASRAGGSGYTF. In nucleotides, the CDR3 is TGTGCCAGCAGAGCAGGGGGAAGCGGCTACACCTTC.